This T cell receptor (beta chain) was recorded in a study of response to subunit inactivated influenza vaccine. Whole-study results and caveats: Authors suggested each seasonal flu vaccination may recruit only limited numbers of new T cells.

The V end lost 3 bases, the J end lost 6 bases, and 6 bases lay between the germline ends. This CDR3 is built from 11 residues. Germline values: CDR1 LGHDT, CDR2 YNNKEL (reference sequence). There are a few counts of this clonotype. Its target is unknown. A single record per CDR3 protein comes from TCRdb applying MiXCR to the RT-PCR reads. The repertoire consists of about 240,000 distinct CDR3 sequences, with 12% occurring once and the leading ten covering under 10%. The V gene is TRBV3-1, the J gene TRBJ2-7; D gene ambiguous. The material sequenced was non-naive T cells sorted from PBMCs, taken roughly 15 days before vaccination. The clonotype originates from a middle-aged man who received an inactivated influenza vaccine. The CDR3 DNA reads TGTGCCAGCAGCCAGGGTATCGAGCAGTACTTC. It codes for CASSQGIEQYF.